This T cell receptor beta chain is from a study of chemoradiotherapy in HPV16-positive cancers. CDR3 size: 16 residues. J was trimmed by 8 bases and V by 0 bases; bases with no gene match: 9. Germline V CDR1 and CDR2: SEHNR, FQNEAQ (reference sequence). Measured with immunoSEQ multiplex PCR; TCRdb has only the in-frame clones, and not every one. The table includes just over 25,000 clones, approximately 92% detected once. The TCR was taken from a human donor with HPV-associated anogenital cancer. V and J are TRBV7-9 and TRBJ2-1; 8 nucleotides match TRBD2. The sequences come from blood, collected from a patient who underwent chemoradiotherapy. The CDR3: CASSLATSGSFHEQFF. The CDR3 DNA is TGTGCCAGCAGCTTAGCGACAAGCGGGAGCTTCCATGAGCAGTTCTTC.